This passage covers 3 T cell receptor beta chains from one sample sequenced in a study of neurological immune-mediated disorders. TCRdb redid the calling of the 5' RACE reads with MiXCR, one entry per CDR3 protein. The sample lists about 29,000 distinct CDR3 sequences, roughly 12% occurring once. The specimen sequenced was PBMCs. The source is a man aged 55 to 70 in good health.

The sample holds many counts of this clonotype. The rearrangement links TRBV28 to TRBJ2-4, with D perhaps given as TRBD1 or TRBD2 (6 bases each). CDR3 length: 16 residues. The germline V and J ends were trimmed by 2 bases and 1 base, with 12 bases remaining between them. CDR1 and CDR2 from the germline V gene are MDHEN and SYDVKM. The chain's CDR3 is CASSLRVGGAKNIQYF. The CDR3 nucleotides read TGTGCCAGCAGTTTAAGGGTGGGGGGCGCCAAAAACATTCAGTACTTC.

This clonotype was detected many times. The chain carries TRBV12-3 or TRBV12-4 and TRBJ2-5; 7 nucleotides match TRBD1. This CDR3 comprises 15 residues. Losses at the gene ends were 0 bases for V and 2 bases for J; bases not matched to a gene: 3. In nucleotides, the CDR3 is TGTGCCAGCAGTTTAGCCCACAGGGGACAAGAGACCCAGTACTTC. Encoded protein: CASSLAHRGQETQYF.

This clonotype appeared a single time. V usage is TRBV20-1 and J usage is TRBJ2-2, with D perhaps matching TRBD2 (6 bases). The CDR3 length is 16 residues. Per the germline V gene, CDR1 is DFQATT and CDR2 is SNEGSKA (reference sequence). Trimming stripped 0 bases from V and 4 bases from J, with 15 bases between. The CDR3 is CSARDSLRGITGELFF. DNA of the CDR3: TGCAGTGCTAGAGATAGTCTCCGGGGGATCACCGGGGAGCTGTTTTTT.